The 21 T cell receptor beta chains listed next were all sequenced from one sample in a study of vaccination and CD4 T cells after COVID-19. Their target antigens are unknown. Cultured CD4+ T-cell DNA underwent Oncomine TCR Beta short-read sequencing. Each CDR3 protein is one row after TCRdb ran MiXCR on the PCR reads. The sample has some 15,000 distinct CDR3 sequences, 35% to 40% seen once; the top ten hold roughly an eighth. The treatment denotes: roughly ten-day PBMC culture with coronavirus spike peptide pools or control peptides (ViraFEST assay). Material: CD4+ T cells from blood, cultured in vitro. The receptors were gathered from a human donor who had recovered from COVID-19.

The V and J genes are TRBV24-1 and TRBJ1-2; D may be TRBD1 (5 bases). Germline V gene data show CDR1 as KGHDR and CDR2 as SFDVKD. The germline V and J ends were trimmed by 4 bases and 4 bases, with 12 bases remaining between them. The CDR3 has 14 residues. The CDR3 nucleotides read TGTGCCACCAGTGAAGGCGCAGGGACCTATGGCTACACCTTC. Translating it yields CATSEGAGTYGYTF.

This chain links TRBV28 with TRBJ1-2; no clear D gene. CDR3 size: 13 residues. The V end was cut by 6 bases, the J end by 0 bases, with 8 bases between. From germline, CDR1 is MDHEN and CDR2 SYDVKM. CDR3 amino acids: CASRDPTNYGYTF. CDR3 coding DNA: TGTGCCAGCAGGGACCCGACTAACTATGGCTACACCTTC.

The chain carries TRBV29-1 and TRBJ2-7; the D gene could be TRBD1 or TRBD2 (7 bases each). Germline-derived CDR1 and CDR2 are SQVTM and ANQGSEA. Trimming removed 5 bases from V and 7 bases from J, with 21 bases in between. The CDR3 covers 14 residues. The CDR3 region has the DNA TGCAGCGTTTCATTTCTGGCAGGGGGAGGGGAGCAGTACTTC. It is translated as CSVSFLAGGGEQYF.

In this sample, this clonotype turned up a few times. The V call is TRBV7-2, the J call TRBJ2-3; tentatively, D is TRBD1 (5 bases). The CDR3 runs 14 residues. Germline V gene lookup returns CDR1 SGHTA and CDR2 FQGNSA. Trimming cost V 1 base and J 2 bases, with 7 bases left between them. For the CDR3, the DNA is TGTGCCAGCAGCTTAGGGACACCCACAGATACGCAGTATTTT. Translated: CASSLGTPTDTQYF.

The V call is TRBV7-3, the J call TRBJ1-6; D is undetermined. The CDR3 runs 15 residues. The V gene's germline CDR1 is SGHTA and CDR2 FQGTGA. Trimming took off 2 bases at V and 6 bases at J, with 11 bases between the two ends. CDR3 residues: CASSLSLSANSPLHF. CDR3 nucleotide sequence: TGTGCCAGCAGCTTATCTCTTTCGGCTAATTCACCCCTCCACTTT.

This clonotype was seen a few times. The chain is built from TRBV20-1 and TRBJ1-2; maybe TRBD1 (5 bases). The V end was cut by 4 bases, the J end by 4 bases, with 16 bases between. Germline V gene lookup returns CDR1 DFQATT and CDR2 SNEGSKA (reference sequence). The CDR3 extends over 14 amino acids. CDR3 amino acids: CSATPRDGSYGYTF. The CDR3 bases are TGCAGTGCTACCCCCCGGGACGGAAGCTATGGCTACACCTTC.

V is TRBV6-5 and J is TRBJ1-1; D is uncertain. This CDR3 spans 15 amino acids. Germline values: CDR1 MNHEY, CDR2 SVGAGI. V dropped 0 bases and J dropped 4 bases, with 12 bases sitting between them. The CDR3 spells CASSYSRRAGTEAFF. The CDR3 coding sequence is TGTGCCAGCAGTTACTCTCGGAGGGCGGGCACTGAAGCTTTCTTT.

The V and J genes are TRBV28 and TRBJ2-7, with 7 nucleotides matching TRBD2. The length of the CDR3 is 15 residues. V trimming: 2 bases; J trimming: 6 bases; junction bases outside the gene matches: 10. Germline CDR1 is MDHEN and CDR2 is SYDVKM. The DNA for the CDR3 is TGTGCCAGCAGTTTAAGTGGGAGGGCCACGGGCGAGCAGTACTTC. Its protein product is CASSLSGRATGEQYF.

This clonotype came up a few times. The rearrangement uses TRBV28 and TRBJ2-2, with 9 nucleotides matching TRBD2. This CDR3 comprises 15 residues. V lost 6 bases, J lost 7 bases, and 9 bases stayed unmatched. From germline, CDR1 is MDHEN and CDR2 SYDVKM. The DNA for the CDR3 is TGTGCCAGCAGAGTAGCGGGAGTTTCTGGCGGGGAGCTGTTTTTT. Translating it yields CASRVAGVSGGELFF.

The genes are TRBV28 and TRBJ2-7; TRBD1 agrees at 7 bases. Per germline, CDR1 MDHEN and CDR2 SYDVKM. The CDR3 consists of 15 residues. The ends lost 7 bases at V and 1 base at J; junction bases unmatched: 10. The CDR3 spells CASNTGPGGSYEQYF. DNA of the CDR3: TGTGCCAGCAACACCGGCCCAGGGGGTTCCTACGAGCAGTACTTC.

Only a few counts were recorded for this clonotype. The gene calls are TRBV20-1 and TRBJ2-7; D might be TRBD2 (5 bases). Germline assignment: CDR1 DFQATT and CDR2 SNEGSKA (reference sequence). V was trimmed by 2 bases and J by 5 bases, leaving 7 bases between them. The CDR3 loop spans 11 amino acids. The CDR3: CSARRGNEQYF. The DNA of the CDR3 is TGCAGTGCTAGACGGGGAAACGAGCAGTACTTC.

This clonotype was seen only a few times. This rearrangement joins TRBV29-1 to TRBJ2-5; 7 bases match TRBD2. Germline trimming cut 5 bases from V and 4 bases from J; bases unmatched to any gene: 7. The CDR3 is 13 amino acids. The germline gives CDR1 SQVTM, CDR2 ANQGSEA. CDR3 in amino acids: CSVPGRPGETQYF. CDR3 DNA sequence: TGCAGCGTTCCCGGGAGGCCGGGAGAGACCCAGTACTTC.

This clonotype was detected only a few times. The rearrangement joins TRBV6-1 to TRBJ2-1; TRBD1 or TRBD2 may be the D gene (6 bases each). CDR3 length: 12 amino acids. The germline V gene encodes CDR1 MNHNS and CDR2 SASEGT. V was clipped by 9 bases and J by 6 bases, with 12 bases between them. CDR3 in amino acids: CARRGPANEQFF. DNA for the CDR3: TGTGCCAGACGGGGGCCGGCCAATGAGCAGTTCTTC.

The chain recombines TRBV6-2 or TRBV6-3 with TRBJ2-3; possibly TRBD2 for D (6 bases). Germline-derived CDR1 and CDR2 are MNHEY and SVGEGT. CDR3 length: 15 amino acids. The ends were cut back, 0 bases at V and 6 bases at J, with 13 bases in the middle. The CDR3 nucleotides read TGTGCCAGCAGTTACTCGACGGGGGTAGGTGATACGCAGTATTTT. Its protein is CASSYSTGVGDTQYF.

CDR3 sequence reads: CASSPEQGSTYEQYF. The CDR3 DNA follows: TGTGCCAGCTCACCAGAGCAGGGAAGCACCTACGAGCAGTACTTC. The chain employs TRBV18 and TRBJ2-7, with D possibly TRBD1 on 5 matching bases. V lost 2 bases, J lost 2 bases, and 13 bases lay in between. Germline assignment: CDR1 KGHSH and CDR2 LQKENI. This CDR3 has 15 amino acids.

The chain couples TRBV21-1 to TRBJ1-5; the table gives TRBD1 as D, unverified against the DNA. TRBV21-1 is reported as a pseudogene. The CDR3 has 18 amino acids. The CDR3 bases are TGTGCCAGCAGCAAAGAGGGCGTCAGGCCGGGTGGCAATCAGCCCCAGCATTTT. It encodes CASSKEGVRPGGNQPQHF.

The V gene is TRBV11-2, the J gene TRBJ1-2; D may be TRBD1 (6 bases). CDR1 is SGHAT, CDR2 FQNNGV, per germline. V was shortened by 5 bases and J by 4 bases, with 14 bases between the two germline ends. This CDR3 spans 14 amino acids. For the CDR3, the DNA is TGTGCCAGCAGCCCTTGGACAGATCTCTATGGCTACACCTTC. As protein: CASSPWTDLYGYTF. Full variable domain (rest looked up from reference TRBV11-2 and TRBJ1-2): EAGVAQSPRYKIIEKRQSVAFWCNPISGHATLYWYQQILGQGPKLLIQFQNNGVVDDSQLPKDRFSAERLKGVDSTLKIQPAKLEDSAVYLCASSPWTDLYGYTFGSGTRLTVV.

The chain has TRBV20-1 and TRBJ2-3; unclear D gene. Germline assignment: CDR1 DFQATT and CDR2 SNEGSKA (reference sequence). The germline V and J ends were trimmed by 1 base and 1 base, with 6 bases remaining between them. This CDR3 is 13 amino acids long. CDR3 loop: CSARARGTDTQYF. DNA of the CDR3: TGCAGTGCTAGAGCAAGGGGCACAGATACGCAGTATTTT.

The chain combines TRBV4-2 with TRBJ2-5; unclear D gene. The germline V and J ends were trimmed by 1 base and 2 bases, with 8 bases remaining between them. This CDR3 contains 14 residues. Germline V gene sequence: CDR1 LGHNA, CDR2 YNFKEQ. CDR3 nucleotides: TGTGCCAGCAGCCAAGCGACTTTACAAGAGACCCAGTACTTC. Translating it yields CASSQATLQETQYF.

The V gene is TRBV10-3, the J gene TRBJ2-2, with D unresolved. From germline, CDR1 is ENHRY and CDR2 SYGVKD. The CDR3 contains 15 residues. The germline V and J ends were trimmed by 10 bases and 0 bases, with 15 bases remaining between them. As DNA, the CDR3 is TGTGCCAGCTCCCCTATGGGGACGAACACCGGGGAGCTGTTTTTT. Protein: CASSPMGTNTGELFF.

CDR3 residues: CASSYRGGYEQYF. CDR3 bases: TGTGCCAGCAGTTACAGGGGGGGCTACGAGCAGTACTTC. This chain connects TRBV6-5 to TRBJ2-7; D is possibly TRBD2 (7 bases). Between the trimmed V and J ends, which lost 2 bases and 3 bases, there was a span of 8 bases. CDR3 length equals 13 residues. The germline CDR1 and CDR2 sequences are MNHEY and SVGAGI.